The present T cell receptor (beta chain) was sequenced within a study of tumor and adjacent non-tumor tissue in lung cancer. In the study overall: The patients, approximately nine men and about 5 women, were about 31 to 85 with stage I to III disease.

The CDR3 has 14 residues. Germline V gene data show CDR1 as SGHRS and CDR2 as YFSETQ. A modified ARM-PCR protocol with three rounds of nested PCR amplified TCRbeta. TCRdb re-called the multiplex PCR reads with MiXCR, one entry per CDR3 protein. This table has roughly 150,000 distinct CDR3 sequences, roughly 70% appearing once. Notes on this clonotype: The junction departs from the called germline gene at one end, perhaps through a read error.

This sample's RNA came from whole unsorted tissue. Donors were chemotherapy-naive, newly diagnosed lung cancer surgical patients in China, August–late 2014. The chain uses TRBV5-1 and TRBJ2-2; TRBD1 is a possible D gene (6 bases). Sequencing was carried out using lung tumor tissue. This clonotype was sampled from a man aged 55-75 years with small cell lung cancer. In DNA form, the CDR3 reads TGCGCCAGCAGCTCTGATGGGGGCCCCGGGGAGCTATTTTTT. Protein: CASSSDGGPGELFF.